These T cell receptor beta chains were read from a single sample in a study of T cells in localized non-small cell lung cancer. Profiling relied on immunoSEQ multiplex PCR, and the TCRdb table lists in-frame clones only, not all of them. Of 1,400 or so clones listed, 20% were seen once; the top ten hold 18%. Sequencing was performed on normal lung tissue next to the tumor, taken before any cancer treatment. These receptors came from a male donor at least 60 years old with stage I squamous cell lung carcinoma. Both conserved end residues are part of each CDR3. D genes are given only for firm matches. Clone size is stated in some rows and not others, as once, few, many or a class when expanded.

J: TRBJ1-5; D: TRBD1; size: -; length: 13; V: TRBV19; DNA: TGTGCCAGTAGGGACAGGGGAAGCCAGCCCCAGCATTTT; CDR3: CASRDRGSQPQHF
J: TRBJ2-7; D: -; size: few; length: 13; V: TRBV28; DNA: TGTGCCAGCAGAGGTCACGGGGTCGGAGAGCAGTACTTC; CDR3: CASRGHGVGEQYF
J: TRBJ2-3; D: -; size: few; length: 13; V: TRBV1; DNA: TGCGCCAGCAGCCAAGACAGACCAGATACGCAGTATTTT; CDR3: CASSQDRPDTQYF
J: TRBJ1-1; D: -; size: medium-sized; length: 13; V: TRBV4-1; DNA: TGCGCCAGCAGCCAAGAGAGGCACACTGAAGCTTTCTTT; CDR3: CASSQERHTEAFF
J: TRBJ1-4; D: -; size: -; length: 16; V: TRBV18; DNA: TGTGCCAGCTCACCAGGGTTGGGGATACGAGGTGAAAAACTGTTTTTT; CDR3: CASSPGLGIRGEKLFF
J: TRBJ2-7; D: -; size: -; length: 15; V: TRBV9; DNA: TGTGCCGGTCAAGCCTCGATAGCGGCCCGGAGGGAGCAGTACTTC; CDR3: CAGQASIAARREQYF
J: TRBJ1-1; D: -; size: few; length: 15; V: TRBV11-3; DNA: TGTGCCAGCAGCTTGGCCGGATTCCCGATGACTGAAGCTTTCTTT; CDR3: CASSLAGFPMTEAFF
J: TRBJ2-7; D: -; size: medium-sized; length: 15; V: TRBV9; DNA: TGTGCCAGCAGTTCCAGGGACCGAGGAACCTACGAGCAGTACTTC; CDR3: CASSSRDRGTYEQYF
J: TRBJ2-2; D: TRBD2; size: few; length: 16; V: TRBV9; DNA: TGTGCCAGCAGCTTACTAGCGGGAGGGCCCACCGGGGAGCTGTTTTTT; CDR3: CASSLLAGGPTGELFF
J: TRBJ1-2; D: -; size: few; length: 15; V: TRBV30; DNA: TGTGCCTGGCACCATGAGACCCTGTCGGGTCATGGCTACACCTTC; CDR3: CAWHHETLSGHGYTF
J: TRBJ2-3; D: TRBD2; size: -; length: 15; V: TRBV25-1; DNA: TGTGCCAGCGGTATTGGAGCGGGAGAGACAGATACGCAGTATTTT; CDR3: CASGIGAGETDTQYF
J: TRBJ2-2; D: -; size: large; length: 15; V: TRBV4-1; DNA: TGCGCCAGCAGCCAAATGGCATTGGACACCGGGGAGCTGTTTTTT; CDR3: CASSQMALDTGELFF
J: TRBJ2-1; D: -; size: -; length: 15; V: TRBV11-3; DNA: TGTGCCAGCAGCCTCCAACCCAGGGGCTACAATGAGCAGTTCTTC; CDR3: CASSLQPRGYNEQFF
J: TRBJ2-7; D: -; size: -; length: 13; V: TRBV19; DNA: TGTGCCAGTAGTGATCAGGGGATCTACGAGCAGTACTTC; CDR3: CASSDQGIYEQYF
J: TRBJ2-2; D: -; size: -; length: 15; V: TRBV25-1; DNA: TGTGCCAGCAGTGAGGGTGACATTCACACCGGGGAGCTGTTTTTT; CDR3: CASSEGDIHTGELFF
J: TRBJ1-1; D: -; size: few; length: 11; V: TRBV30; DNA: TGTGCCTGTCTAAAATTCACTGAAGCTTTCTTT; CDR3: CACLKFTEAFF
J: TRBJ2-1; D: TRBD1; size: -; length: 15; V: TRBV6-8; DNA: TGTGCCAGCAGCGACAGGGGGTTCTCCTACAATGAGCAGTTCTTC; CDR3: CASSDRGFSYNEQFF
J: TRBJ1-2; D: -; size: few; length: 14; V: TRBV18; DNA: TGTGCCAGCTCACCAGGGGATCGAGTTGGTGGCTACACCTTC; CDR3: CASSPGDRVGGYTF
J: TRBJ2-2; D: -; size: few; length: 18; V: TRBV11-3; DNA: TGTGCCAGCAGCTTCTTTGTACTCCCGCCCCCGAACACCGGGGAGCTGTTTTTT; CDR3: CASSFFVLPPPNTGELFF
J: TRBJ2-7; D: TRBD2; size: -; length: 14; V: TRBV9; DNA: TGTGCCAGCAGTCCGGGACTAGCGGCCTACGAGCAGTACTTC; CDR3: CASSPGLAAYEQYF
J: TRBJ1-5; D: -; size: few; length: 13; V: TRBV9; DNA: TGTGCCAGCAGCGAAAAGCCTTATCAGCCCCAGCATTTT; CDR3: CASSEKPYQPQHF
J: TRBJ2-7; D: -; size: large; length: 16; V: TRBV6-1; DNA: TGTGCCAGCAGTGAAGATATTGGACGGGTCCAAAACGAGCAGTACTTC; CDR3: CASSEDIGRVQNEQYF
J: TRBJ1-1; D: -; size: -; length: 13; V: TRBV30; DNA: TGTGCCTGGCGCTTTGTCATGAACACTGAAGCTTTCTTT; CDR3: CAWRFVMNTEAFF
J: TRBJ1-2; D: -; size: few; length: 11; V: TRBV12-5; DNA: TGTGCCAGCGGCGGAAACTATGGCTACACCTTC; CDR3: CASGGNYGYTF
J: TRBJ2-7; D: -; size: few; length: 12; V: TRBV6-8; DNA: TGTGCCAGCAACGGAGACAGCTACGAGCAGTACTTC; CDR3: CASNGDSYEQYF
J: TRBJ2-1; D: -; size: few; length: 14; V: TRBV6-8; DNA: TGTGCCAGCAGTTTCAGATGGGGATCCAATGAGCAGTTCTTC; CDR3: CASSFRWGSNEQFF
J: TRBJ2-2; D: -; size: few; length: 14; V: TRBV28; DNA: TGTGCCAGCAAGGGGGGCGTGGGCACCGGGGAGCTGTTTTTT; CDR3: CASKGGVGTGELFF
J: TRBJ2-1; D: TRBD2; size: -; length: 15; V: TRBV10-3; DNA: TGTGCCACCTCCCGAGCGGGAGCAAATATAGATGAGCAGTTCTTC; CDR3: CATSRAGANIDEQFF
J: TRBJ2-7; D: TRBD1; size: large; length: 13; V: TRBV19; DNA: TGTGCCAGTGGTCCGACAGGGGGCACCGAGCAGTACTTC; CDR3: CASGPTGGTEQYF
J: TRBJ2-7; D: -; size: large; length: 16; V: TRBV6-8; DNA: TGTGCCAGCAGTTACACCCTCTTCATTAGCCCCTACGAGCAGTACTTC; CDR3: CASSYTLFISPYEQYF
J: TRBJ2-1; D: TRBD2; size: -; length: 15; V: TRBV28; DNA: TGTGCCAGCAGGGGGACTAGCGGGAGTGTGGATGAGCAGTTCTTC; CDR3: CASRGTSGSVDEQFF
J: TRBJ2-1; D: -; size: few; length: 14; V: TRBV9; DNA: TGTGCCCGCCGGGACCCCGAAGATGAGAATGAGCAGTTCTTC; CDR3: CARRDPEDENEQFF
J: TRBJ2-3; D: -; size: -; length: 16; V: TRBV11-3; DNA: TGTGCCAGCAGCTTATTGTGGGGCGCGCAAACAGATACGCAGTATTTT; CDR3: CASSLLWGAQTDTQYF
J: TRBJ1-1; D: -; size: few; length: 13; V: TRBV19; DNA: TGTGCCAGTAGTATCACCAGGAACACTGAAGCTTTCTTT; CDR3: CASSITRNTEAFF
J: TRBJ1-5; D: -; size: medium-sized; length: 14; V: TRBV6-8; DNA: TGTGCCAGCAGCTCGGACAGCTTCAATCAGCCCCAGCATTTT; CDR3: CASSSDSFNQPQHF
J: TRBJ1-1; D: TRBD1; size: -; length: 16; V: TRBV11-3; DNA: TGTGCCAGCAGCCCCCAAGGGACAGGGGGCTTGACTGAAGCTTTCTTT; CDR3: CASSPQGTGGLTEAFF
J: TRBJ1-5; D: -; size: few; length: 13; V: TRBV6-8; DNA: TGTGCCATCAGCACAGGGTTGGATCAGCCCCAGCATTTT; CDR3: CAISTGLDQPQHF
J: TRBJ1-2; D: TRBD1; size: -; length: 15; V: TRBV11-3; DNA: TGTGCCAGCAGCTCCTACAGGGGTGGTAACTATGGCTACACCTTC; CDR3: CASSSYRGGNYGYTF
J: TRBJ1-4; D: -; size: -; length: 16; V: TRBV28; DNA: TGTGCCAGCAGTTTGGGAAGGGGGGGAACTAATGAAAAACTGTTTTTT; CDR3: CASSLGRGGTNEKLFF
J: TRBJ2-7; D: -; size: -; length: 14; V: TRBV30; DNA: TGTGCCTGGAGCCCTGACGGTATTCATTCCGAGCAGTACTTC; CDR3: CAWSPDGIHSEQYF
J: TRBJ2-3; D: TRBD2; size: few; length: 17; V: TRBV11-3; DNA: TGTGCCAGCAGCTTAGGGGGTTGGACTAGCGGCACAGATACGCAGTATTTT; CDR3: CASSLGGWTSGTDTQYF
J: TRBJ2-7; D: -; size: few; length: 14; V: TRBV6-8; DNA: TGTGCCAGCAGTTTCGGACTAAGAACCTACGAGCAGTACTTC; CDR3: CASSFGLRTYEQYF